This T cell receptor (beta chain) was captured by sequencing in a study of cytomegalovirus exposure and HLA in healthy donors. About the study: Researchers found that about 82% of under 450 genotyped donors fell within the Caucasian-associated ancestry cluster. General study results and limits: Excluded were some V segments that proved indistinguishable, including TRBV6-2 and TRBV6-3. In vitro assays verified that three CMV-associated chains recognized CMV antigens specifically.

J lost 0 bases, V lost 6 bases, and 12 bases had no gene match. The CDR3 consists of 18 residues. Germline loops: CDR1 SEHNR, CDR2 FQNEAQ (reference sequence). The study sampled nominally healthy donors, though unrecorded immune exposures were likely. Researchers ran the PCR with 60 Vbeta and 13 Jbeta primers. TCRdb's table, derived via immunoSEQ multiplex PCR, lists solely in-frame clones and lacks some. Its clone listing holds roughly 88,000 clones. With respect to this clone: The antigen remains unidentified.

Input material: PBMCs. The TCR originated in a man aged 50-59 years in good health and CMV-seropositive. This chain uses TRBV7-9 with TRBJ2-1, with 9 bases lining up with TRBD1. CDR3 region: CASRAQGAGVSSYNEQFF. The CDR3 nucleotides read TGTGCCAGCAGGGCACAGGGGGCGGGAGTGAGCTCCTACAATGAGCAGTTCTTC.